These T cell receptor beta chains were read from a single sample in a study of blood T cells in healthy people across ages. TCRdb analysed the 5' RACE reads with MiXCR anew, one entry per CDR3 protein. The sample has 1.5 million to 2 million distinct CDR3 sequences, just under 50% seen once. Sequencing was performed on blood. The receptor source for this set is a middle-aged woman in good health. Both conserved end residues are part of each CDR3. A D gene is named only where the DNA matches it firmly. Some rows have no size entry. The others give once, few or many, or a class for an expanded clone.

TRBD1	TRBV20-1	.	TRBJ1-5	TGCAGTTCTACATCCACCGGGACAGGGGTGGAGCCCCAGCATTTT	CSSTSTGTGVEPQHF
.	TRBV20-1	few	TRBJ2-7	TGCAGTGCTAAGGGCCCCGGGTCCTACGAGCAGTACTTC	CSAKGPGSYEQYF
.	TRBV7-2	few	TRBJ2-1	TGTGCCAGCAGCGACAGGAAAACGGGCTACAATGAGCAGTTCTTC	CASSDRKTGYNEQFF
.	TRBV7-8	.	TRBJ2-7	TGTGCCAGCAGCTTAGTGACAGGCCTAAAATACGAGCAGTACTTC	CASSLVTGLKYEQYF
.	TRBV27	.	TRBJ2-1	TGTGCCAGCAGTTTTAACGCCAATGAGCAGTTCTTC	CASSFNANEQFF
TRBD1	TRBV7-8	.	TRBJ2-3	TGTGCCAGCGTCCTCTTGGACAGGGCTTTGGGGATCCCAGATACGCAGTATTTT	CASVLLDRALGIPDTQYF
.	TRBV27	.	TRBJ2-3	TGTGCCAGCAGTTTATCGTCCAACGCCCGCACAGATACGCAGTATTTT	CASSLSSNARTDTQYF
TRBD1	TRBV29-1	.	TRBJ1-4	TGCAGCGTGGACAGGGGGCCGAATGAAAAACTGTTTTTT	CSVDRGPNEKLFF
.	TRBV4-1	.	TRBJ2-3	TGCGCCAGCAGCCAACGGTGGTCTAGCACAGATACGCAGTATTTT	CASSQRWSSTDTQYF
TRBD2	TRBV5-1	.	TRBJ2-1	TGCGCCAGCAGCACGGGACTACCACTATTCAATGAGCAGTTCTTC	CASSTGLPLFNEQFF
TRBD1	TRBV6-2/TRBV6-3	.	TRBJ1-2	TGTGCCAGCAGTGACGGGGACAGCCGGGGCTACACCTTC	CASSDGDSRGYTF
.	TRBV24-1	few	TRBJ2-1	TGTGCCACCAGTGATATTTGGACAGACAGCAATGAGCAGTTCTTC	CATSDIWTDSNEQFF
TRBD2	TRBV29-1	few	TRBJ2-3	TGCAGCGTTGCCAGGGGAGCGGGGGGCACAGATACGCAGTATTTT	CSVARGAGGTDTQYF
TRBD1	TRBV7-3	.	TRBJ2-2	TGTGCCAGCAGCAGTCAACAGGGGCCTAGCACCCGGGAGCTGTTTTTT	CASSSQQGPSTRELFF
TRBD1	TRBV10-1	few	TRBJ2-1	TGCGCCAGCAGTGAGTATGGGACAGGGTACTACAATGAGCAGTTCTTC	CASSEYGTGYYNEQFF
.	TRBV28	.	TRBJ1-5	TGTGCCAGCAGTTTATACTTCAGGCACAGTAGCAATCAGCCCCAGCATTTT	CASSLYFRHSSNQPQHF
.	TRBV6-2/TRBV6-3	few	TRBJ1-1	TGTGCCAGCACTATAACGGGGCTGCTCACTGAAGCTTTCTTT	CASTITGLLTEAFF
TRBD1	TRBV27	.	TRBJ2-3	TGTGCCAGCAGTTTCCTCCGGACAGGGGTTCCAGATACGCAGTATTTT	CASSFLRTGVPDTQYF
.	TRBV7-9	.	TRBJ1-2	TGTGCCAGCAACCTAGTACAGGGACTACTTCACTATGGCTACACCTTC	CASNLVQGLLHYGYTF
TRBD2	TRBV12-3/TRBV12-4	few	TRBJ2-1	TGTGCCAGCAGCCGGGGACTACGAGAATACAATGAGCAGTTCTTC	CASSRGLREYNEQFF
.	TRBV4-2	few	TRBJ2-7	TGTGCCAGCAGCCAAGTTCTGGACCTATTCTACGAGCAGTACTTC	CASSQVLDLFYEQYF
.	TRBV28	.	TRBJ1-2	TGTGCCAGCAGTCCGTTACAGGGACGGGGCTACACCTTC	CASSPLQGRGYTF
TRBD1	TRBV7-9	.	TRBJ2-3	TGTGCCAGCAGCTTAGGGGACAGACGCACAGATACGCAGTATTTT	CASSLGDRRTDTQYF
TRBD2	TRBV20-1	.	TRBJ2-1	TGCAGTGCCCCGACTAGCGGGGGGAGAAATGAGCAGTTCTTC	CSAPTSGGRNEQFF
.	TRBV20-1	.	TRBJ2-1	TGCAGTGCCGCAACGACCCCCAGGGTGAGTGAGCAGTTCTTC	CSAATTPRVSEQFF
.	TRBV12-3/TRBV12-4	.	TRBJ2-7	TGTGCTAGCACCTACCAGGTAGTCGGGGCCGGGAGCGACGAGCAGTACTTC	CASTYQVVGAGSDEQYF
.	TRBV5-1	once	TRBJ1-1	TGCGCCAGCAGCTTGGATGAAACAGGGATGGGCACTGAAGCTTTCTTT	CASSLDETGMGTEAFF
TRBD2	TRBV7-2	.	TRBJ2-5	TGTGCCAGCAGCCGGGGACTAGCGGTAGAGACCCAGTACTTC	CASSRGLAVETQYF
.	TRBV13	few	TRBJ2-1	TGTGCCAGCAGCCCCGTTCGGGACAATGAGCAGTTCTTC	CASSPVRDNEQFF
.	TRBV12-3/TRBV12-4	few	TRBJ2-2	TGTGCCAGCAGTTTATGGGAGTTCACGCGGTCCACCGGGGAGCTGTTTTTT	CASSLWEFTRSTGELFF
.	TRBV27	.	TRBJ2-1	TGTGCCAGCTGGGCCGCGGGCGTAAACAATGAGCAGTTCTTC	CASWAAGVNNEQFF
.	TRBV6-2/TRBV6-3	.	TRBJ2-7	TGTGCCAGCAGTGTGCTGAACAGCTACGAGCAGTACTTC	CASSVLNSYEQYF